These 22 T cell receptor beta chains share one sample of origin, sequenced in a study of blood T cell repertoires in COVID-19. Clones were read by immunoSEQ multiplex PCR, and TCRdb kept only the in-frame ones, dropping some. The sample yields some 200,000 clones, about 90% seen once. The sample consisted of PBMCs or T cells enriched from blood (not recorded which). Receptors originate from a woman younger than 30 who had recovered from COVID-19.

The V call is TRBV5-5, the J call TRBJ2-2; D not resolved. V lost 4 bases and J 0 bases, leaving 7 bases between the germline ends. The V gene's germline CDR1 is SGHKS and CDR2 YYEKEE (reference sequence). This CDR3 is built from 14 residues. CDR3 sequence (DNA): TGTGCCAGCAGCAAACAGACGAACACCGGGGAGCTGTTTTTT. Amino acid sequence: CASSKQTNTGELFF. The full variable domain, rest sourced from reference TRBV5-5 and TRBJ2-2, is DAGVTQSPTHLIKTRGQQVTLRCSPISGHKSVSWYQQVLGQGPQFIFQYYEKEERGRGNFPDRFSARQFPNYSSELNVNALLLGDSALYLCASSKQTNTGELFFGEGSRLTVL.

CDR3 nucleotide sequence: TGTGCCAGTAGTACGAGTTTATGGAGCGCCTACGAGCAGTACTTC. Translation: CASSTSLWSAYEQYF. The V gene is TRBV19, the J gene TRBJ2-7; D is unresolved. Trimming shortened V by 4 bases and J by 2 bases, and 15 bases separated the two germline ends. In germline, CDR1 is LNHDA, CDR2 SQIVND (reference sequence). The CDR3 is 15 amino acids.

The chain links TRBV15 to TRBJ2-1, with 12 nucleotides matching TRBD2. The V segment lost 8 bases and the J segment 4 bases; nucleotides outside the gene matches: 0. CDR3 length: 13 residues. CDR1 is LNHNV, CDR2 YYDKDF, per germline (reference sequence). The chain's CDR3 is CATGTSGYNEQFF. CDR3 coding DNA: TGTGCCACCGGGACTAGCGGGTACAATGAGCAGTTCTTC.

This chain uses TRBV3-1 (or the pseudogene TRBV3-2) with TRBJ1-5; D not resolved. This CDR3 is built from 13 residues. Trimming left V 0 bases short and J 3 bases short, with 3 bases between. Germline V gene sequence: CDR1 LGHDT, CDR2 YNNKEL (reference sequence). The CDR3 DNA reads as TGTGCCAGCAGCCAAGACAACAATCAGCCCCAGCATTTT. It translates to CASSQDNNQPQHF.

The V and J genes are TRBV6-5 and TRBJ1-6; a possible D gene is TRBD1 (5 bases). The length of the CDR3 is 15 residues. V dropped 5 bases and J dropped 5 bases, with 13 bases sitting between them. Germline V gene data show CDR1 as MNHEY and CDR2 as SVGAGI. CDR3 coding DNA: TGTGCCAGCAGTACCCGGAAGGGGAATAATTCACCCCTCCACTTT. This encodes CASSTRKGNNSPLHF.

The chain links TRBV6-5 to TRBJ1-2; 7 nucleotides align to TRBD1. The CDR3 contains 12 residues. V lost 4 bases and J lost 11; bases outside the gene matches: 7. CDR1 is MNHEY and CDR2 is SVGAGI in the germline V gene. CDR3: CASSSETGRYTF. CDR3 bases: TGTGCCAGCAGTTCCGAGACAGGGAGGTACACCTTC.

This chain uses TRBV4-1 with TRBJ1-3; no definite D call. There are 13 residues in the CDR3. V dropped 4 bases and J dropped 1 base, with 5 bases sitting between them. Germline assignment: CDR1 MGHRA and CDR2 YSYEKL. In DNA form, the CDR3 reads TGCGCCAGCAGCCCCAATTCTGGAAACACCATATATTTT. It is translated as CASSPNSGNTIYF.

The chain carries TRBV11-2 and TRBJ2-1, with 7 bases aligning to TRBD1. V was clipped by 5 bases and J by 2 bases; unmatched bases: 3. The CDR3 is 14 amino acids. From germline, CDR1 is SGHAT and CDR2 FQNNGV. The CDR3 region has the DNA TGTGCCAGCAGCCCGGGACAGACCTACAATGAGCAGTTCTTC. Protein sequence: CASSPGQTYNEQFF.

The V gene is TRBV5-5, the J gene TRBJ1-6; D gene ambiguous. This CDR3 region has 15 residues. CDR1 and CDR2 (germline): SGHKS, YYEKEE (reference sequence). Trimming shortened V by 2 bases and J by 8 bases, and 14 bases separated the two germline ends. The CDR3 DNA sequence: TGTGCCAGCAGCTTTCGGCCCGCTGAGGATTCACCCCTCCACTTT. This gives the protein CASSFRPAEDSPLHF. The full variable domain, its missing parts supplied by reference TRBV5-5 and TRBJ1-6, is DAGVTQSPTHLIKTRGQQVTLRCSPISGHKSVSWYQQVLGQGPQFIFQYYEKEERGRGNFPDRFSARQFPNYSSELNVNALLLGDSALYLCASSFRPAEDSPLHFGNGTRLTVT.

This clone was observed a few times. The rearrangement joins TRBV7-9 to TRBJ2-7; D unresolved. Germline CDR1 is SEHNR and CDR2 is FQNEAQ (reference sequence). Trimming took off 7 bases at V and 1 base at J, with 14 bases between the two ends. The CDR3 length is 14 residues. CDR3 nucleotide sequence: TGTGCCAGCACCAGCAGTTCAAAATCCTACGAGCAGTACTTC. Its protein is CASTSSSKSYEQYF. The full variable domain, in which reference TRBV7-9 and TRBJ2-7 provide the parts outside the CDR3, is DTGVSQNPRHKITKRGQNVTFRCDPISEHNRLYWYRQTLGQGPEFLTYFQNEAQLEKSRLLSDRFSAERPKGSFSTLEIQRTEQGDSAMYLCASTSSSKSYEQYFGPGTRLTVT.

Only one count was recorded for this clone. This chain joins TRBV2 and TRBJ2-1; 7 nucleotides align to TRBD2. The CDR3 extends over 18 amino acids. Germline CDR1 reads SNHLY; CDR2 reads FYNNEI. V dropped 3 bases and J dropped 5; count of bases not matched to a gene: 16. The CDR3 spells CASSEDWWGGLNNNEQFF. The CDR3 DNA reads TGTGCCAGCAGTGAGGACTGGTGGGGGGGACTTAATAACAATGAGCAGTTCTTC. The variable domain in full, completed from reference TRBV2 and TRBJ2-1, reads EPEVTQTPSHQVTQMGQEVILRCVPISNHLYFYWYRQILGQKVEFLVSFYNNEISEKSEIFDDQFSVERPDGSNFTLKIRSTKLEDSAMYFCASSEDWWGGLNNNEQFFGPGTRLTVL.

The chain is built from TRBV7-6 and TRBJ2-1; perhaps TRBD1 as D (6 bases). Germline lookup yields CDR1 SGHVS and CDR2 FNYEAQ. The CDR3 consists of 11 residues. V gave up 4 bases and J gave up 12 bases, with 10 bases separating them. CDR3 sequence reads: CASSSGVGQFF. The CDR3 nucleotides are TGTGCCAGCAGCTCAGGGGTAGGGCAGTTCTTC. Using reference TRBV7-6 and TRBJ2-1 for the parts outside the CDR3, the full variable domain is GAGVSQSPRYKVTKRGQDVALRCDPISGHVSLYWYRQALGQGPEFLTYFNYEAQQDKSGLPNDRFSAERPEGSISTLTIQRTEQRDSAMYRCASSSGVGQFFGPGTRLTVL.

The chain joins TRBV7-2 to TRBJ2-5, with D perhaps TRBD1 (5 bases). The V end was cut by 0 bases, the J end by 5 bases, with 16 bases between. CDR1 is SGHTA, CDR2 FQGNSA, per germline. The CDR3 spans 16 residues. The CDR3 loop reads CASSLAGQIRRETQYF. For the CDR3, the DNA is TGTGCCAGCAGCTTAGCAGGACAAATTCGACGGGAGACCCAGTACTTC.

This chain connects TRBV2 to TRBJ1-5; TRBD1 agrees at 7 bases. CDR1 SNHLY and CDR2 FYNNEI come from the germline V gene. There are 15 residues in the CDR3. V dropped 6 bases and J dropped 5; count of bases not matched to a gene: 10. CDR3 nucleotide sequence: TGTGCCAGCAGGAGAGGGGGCCCGCATGATCAGCCCCAGCATTTT. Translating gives CASRRGGPHDQPQHF.

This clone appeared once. The CDR3 spells CASSQDDAPRGTQYF. The CDR3 region has the DNA TGTGCCAGCAGCCAAGATGACGCCCCTCGGGGGACCCAGTACTTC. The rearrangement joins TRBV3-1 (or the pseudogene TRBV3-2) to TRBJ2-5; possibly TRBD2 for D (5 bases). The V and J ends lost 0 bases and 7 bases respectively, with 15 bases between them. The V gene's germline CDR1 is LGHDT and CDR2 YNNKEL (reference sequence). The CDR3 has 15 residues.

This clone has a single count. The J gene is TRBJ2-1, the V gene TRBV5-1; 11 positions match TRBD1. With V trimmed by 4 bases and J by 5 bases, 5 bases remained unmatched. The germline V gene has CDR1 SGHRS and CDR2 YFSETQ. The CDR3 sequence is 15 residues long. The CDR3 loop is CASSPGTGGNNEQFF. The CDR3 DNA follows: TGCGCCAGCAGCCCCGGGACAGGGGGAAACAATGAGCAGTTCTTC.

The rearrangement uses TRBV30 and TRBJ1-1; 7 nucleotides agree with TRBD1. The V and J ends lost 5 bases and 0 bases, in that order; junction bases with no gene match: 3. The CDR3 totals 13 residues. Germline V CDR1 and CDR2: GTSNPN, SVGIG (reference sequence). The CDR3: CAWGGQLNTEAFF. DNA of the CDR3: TGTGCCTGGGGGGGACAGTTGAACACTGAAGCTTTCTTT.

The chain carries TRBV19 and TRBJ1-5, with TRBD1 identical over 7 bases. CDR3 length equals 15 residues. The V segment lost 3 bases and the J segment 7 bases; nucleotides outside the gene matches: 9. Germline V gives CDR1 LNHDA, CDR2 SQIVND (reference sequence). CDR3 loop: CASSILETGRQPQHF. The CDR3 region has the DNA TGTGCCAGTAGTATTTTGGAGACAGGGCGGCAGCCCCAGCATTTT.

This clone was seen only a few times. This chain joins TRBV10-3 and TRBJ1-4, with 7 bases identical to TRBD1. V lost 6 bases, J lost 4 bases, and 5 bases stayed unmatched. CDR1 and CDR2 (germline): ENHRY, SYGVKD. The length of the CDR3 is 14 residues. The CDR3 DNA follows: TGTGCCATCAGCCTAGGACAGGATAATGAAAAACTGTTTTTT. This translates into CAISLGQDNEKLFF.

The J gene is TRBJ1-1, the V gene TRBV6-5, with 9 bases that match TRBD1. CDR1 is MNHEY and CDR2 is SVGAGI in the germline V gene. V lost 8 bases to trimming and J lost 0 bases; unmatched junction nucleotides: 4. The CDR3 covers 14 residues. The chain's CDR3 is CASPDRGMNTEAFF. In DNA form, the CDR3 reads TGTGCCAGCCCCGACAGGGGGATGAACACTGAAGCTTTCTTT.

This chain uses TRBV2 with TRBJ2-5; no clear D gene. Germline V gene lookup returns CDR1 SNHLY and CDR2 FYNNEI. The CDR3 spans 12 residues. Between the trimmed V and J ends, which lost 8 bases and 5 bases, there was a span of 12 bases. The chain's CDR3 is CASSPVRETQYF. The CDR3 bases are TGTGCCAGCTCCCCCGTCCGTGAGACCCAGTACTTC.

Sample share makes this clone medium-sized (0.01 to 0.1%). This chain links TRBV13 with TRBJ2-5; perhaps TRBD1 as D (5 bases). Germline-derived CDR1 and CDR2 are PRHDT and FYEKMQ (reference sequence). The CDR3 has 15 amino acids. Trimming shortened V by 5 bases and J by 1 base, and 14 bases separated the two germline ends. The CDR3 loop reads CASSQLVGPQETQYF. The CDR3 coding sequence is TGTGCCAGCAGCCAGTTGGTGGGGCCCCAAGAGACCCAGTACTTC.